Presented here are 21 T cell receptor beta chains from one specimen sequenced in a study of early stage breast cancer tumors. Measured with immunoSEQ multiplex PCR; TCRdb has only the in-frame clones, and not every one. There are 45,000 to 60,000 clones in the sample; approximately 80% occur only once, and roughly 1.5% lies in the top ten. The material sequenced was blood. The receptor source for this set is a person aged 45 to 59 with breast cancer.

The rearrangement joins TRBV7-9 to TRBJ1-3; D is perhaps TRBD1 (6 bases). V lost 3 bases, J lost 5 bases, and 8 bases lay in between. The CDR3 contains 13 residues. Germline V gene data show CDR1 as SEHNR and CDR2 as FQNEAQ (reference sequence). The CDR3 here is CASSFRDRNTIYF. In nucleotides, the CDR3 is TGTGCCAGCAGCTTCCGGGACAGAAACACCATATATTTT.

In DNA, the CDR3 is TGTGCCAGCTCACCACCCATGGATCCCGGGGAGCTGTTTTTT. This encodes CASSPPMDPGELFF. The V and J genes are TRBV18 and TRBJ2-2, with D unclear. V gave up 0 bases and J gave up 6 bases, with 8 bases separating them. CDR3 length: 14 residues. Looked up from germline, CDR1 is KGHSH and CDR2 is LQKENI.

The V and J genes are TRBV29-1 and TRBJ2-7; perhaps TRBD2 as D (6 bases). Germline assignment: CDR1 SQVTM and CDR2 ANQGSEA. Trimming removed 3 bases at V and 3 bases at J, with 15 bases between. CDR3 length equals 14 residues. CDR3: CSVESSGSYYEQYF. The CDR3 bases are TGCAGCGTTGAGTCCAGCGGGTCTTACTACGAGCAGTACTTC.

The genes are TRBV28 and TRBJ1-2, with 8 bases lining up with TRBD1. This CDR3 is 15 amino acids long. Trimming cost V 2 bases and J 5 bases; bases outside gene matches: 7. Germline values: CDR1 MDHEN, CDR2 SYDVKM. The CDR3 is CASSLHPTGEYGYTF. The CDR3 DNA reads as TGTGCCAGCAGTTTACACCCGACAGGGGAATATGGCTACACCTTC.

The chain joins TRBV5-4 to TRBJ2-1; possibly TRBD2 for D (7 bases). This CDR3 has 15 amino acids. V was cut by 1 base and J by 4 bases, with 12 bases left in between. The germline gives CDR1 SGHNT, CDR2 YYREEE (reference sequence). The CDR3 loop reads CASSLWGGLYNEQFF. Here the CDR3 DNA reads TGTGCCAGCAGCTTGTGGGGGGGCCTTTACAATGAGCAGTTCTTC.

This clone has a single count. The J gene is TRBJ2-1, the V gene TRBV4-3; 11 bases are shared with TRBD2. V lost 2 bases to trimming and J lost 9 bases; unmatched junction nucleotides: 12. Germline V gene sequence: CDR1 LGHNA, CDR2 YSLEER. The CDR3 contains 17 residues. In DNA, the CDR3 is TGCGCCAGCAGCCAACAGATCATTAGCGGGGGGGCGGGTGAGCAGTTCTTC. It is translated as CASSQQIISGGAGEQFF.

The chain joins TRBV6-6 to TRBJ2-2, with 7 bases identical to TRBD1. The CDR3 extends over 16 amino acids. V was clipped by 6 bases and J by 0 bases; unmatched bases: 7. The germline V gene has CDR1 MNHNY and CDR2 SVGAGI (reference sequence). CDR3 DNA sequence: TGTGCCAGCAGACGACAGGGAACCGCGAACACCGGGGAGCTGTTTTTT. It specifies CASRRQGTANTGELFF.

The CDR3 DNA is TGTGCCAGCAGTTACCAACCCCTTAGACTAGCGGGGTACAATGAGCAGTTCTTC. Its translation is CASSYQPLRLAGYNEQFF. This chain connects TRBV28 to TRBJ2-1; 11 bases align to TRBD2. V shed 4 bases and J 4 bases; nucleotides not matched to a gene: 12. CDR3 length: 18 amino acids. Germline V CDR1 and CDR2: MDHEN, SYDVKM.

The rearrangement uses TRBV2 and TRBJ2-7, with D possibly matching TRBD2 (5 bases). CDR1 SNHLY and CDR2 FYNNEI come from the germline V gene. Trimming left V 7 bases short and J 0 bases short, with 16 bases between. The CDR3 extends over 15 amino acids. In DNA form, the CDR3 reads TGTGCCAGCACTCAGGAGCGGACGGCCTCCTACGAGCAGTACTTC. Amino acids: CASTQERTASYEQYF.

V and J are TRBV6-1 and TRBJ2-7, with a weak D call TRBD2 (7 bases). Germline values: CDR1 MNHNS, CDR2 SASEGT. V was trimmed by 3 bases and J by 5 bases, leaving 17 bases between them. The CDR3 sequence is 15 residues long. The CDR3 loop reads CASSDGGAPWNEQYF. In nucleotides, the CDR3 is TGTGCCAGCAGTGATGGGGGGGCCCCATGGAACGAGCAGTACTTC.

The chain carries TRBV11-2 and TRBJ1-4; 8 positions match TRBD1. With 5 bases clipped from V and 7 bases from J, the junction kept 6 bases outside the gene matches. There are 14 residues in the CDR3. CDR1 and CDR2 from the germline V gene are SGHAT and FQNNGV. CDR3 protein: CASSTTGVGEKLFF. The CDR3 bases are TGTGCCAGCAGCACGACAGGGGTGGGTGAAAAACTGTTTTTT.

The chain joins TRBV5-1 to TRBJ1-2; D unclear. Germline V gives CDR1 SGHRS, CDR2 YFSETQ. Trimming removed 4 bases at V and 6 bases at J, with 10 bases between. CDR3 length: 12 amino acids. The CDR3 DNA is TGCGCCAGCAGCCCCCCGGGGAATGGCTACACCTTC. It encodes CASSPPGNGYTF.

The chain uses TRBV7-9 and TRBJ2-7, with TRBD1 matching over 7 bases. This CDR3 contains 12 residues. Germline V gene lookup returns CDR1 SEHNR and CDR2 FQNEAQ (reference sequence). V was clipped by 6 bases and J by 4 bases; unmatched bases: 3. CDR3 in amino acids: CASSLQGYEQYF. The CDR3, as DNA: TGTGCCAGCAGTTTACAGGGGTACGAGCAGTACTTC.

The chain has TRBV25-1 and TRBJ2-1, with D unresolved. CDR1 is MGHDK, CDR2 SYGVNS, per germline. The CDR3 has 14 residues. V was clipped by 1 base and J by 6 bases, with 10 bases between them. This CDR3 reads CASSESRFGNEQFF. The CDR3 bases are TGTGCCAGCAGTGAATCTCGGTTTGGCAATGAGCAGTTCTTC.

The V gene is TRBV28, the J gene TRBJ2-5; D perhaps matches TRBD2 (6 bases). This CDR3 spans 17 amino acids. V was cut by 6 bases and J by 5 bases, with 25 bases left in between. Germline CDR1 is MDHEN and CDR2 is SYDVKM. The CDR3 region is CASRRKGLRRVAETQYF. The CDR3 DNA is TGTGCCAGCAGGCGTAAGGGCCTAAGGAGGGTCGCTGAGACCCAGTACTTC.

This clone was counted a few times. CDR3 DNA sequence: TGTGCCAGCAGTGAAGTAAGGGGTAATTCACCCCTCCACTTT. Translation: CASSEVRGNSPLHF. The chain joins TRBV2 to TRBJ1-6; TRBD1 is a possible D gene (5 bases). Germline lookup yields CDR1 SNHLY and CDR2 FYNNEI. The CDR3 extends over 14 amino acids. Trimming removed 1 base at V and 6 bases at J, with 7 bases between.

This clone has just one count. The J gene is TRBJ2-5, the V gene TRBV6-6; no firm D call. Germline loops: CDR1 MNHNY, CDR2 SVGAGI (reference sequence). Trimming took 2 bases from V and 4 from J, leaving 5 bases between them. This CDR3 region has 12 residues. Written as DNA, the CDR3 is TGTGCCAGCAGTTACCCCCTAGAGACCCAGTACTTC. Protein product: CASSYPLETQYF.

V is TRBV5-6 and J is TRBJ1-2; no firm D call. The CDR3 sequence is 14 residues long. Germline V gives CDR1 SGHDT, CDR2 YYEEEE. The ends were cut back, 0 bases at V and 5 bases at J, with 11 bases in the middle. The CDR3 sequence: CASSLGMPAYGYTF. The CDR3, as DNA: TGTGCCAGCAGCTTGGGTATGCCCGCTTATGGCTACACCTTC.

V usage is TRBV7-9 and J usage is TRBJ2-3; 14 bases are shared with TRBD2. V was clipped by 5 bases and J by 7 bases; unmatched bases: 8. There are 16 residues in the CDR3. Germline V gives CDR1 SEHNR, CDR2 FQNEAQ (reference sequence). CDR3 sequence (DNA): TGTGCCAGCAGCCTAGGGACTAGCGGGAGTGTAAATACGCAGTATTTT. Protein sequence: CASSLGTSGSVNTQYF.

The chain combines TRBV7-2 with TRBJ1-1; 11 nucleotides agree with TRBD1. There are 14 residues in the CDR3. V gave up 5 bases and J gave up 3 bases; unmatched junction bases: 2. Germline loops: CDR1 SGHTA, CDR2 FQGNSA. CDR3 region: CASSPDRGHTEAFF. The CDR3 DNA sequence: TGTGCCAGCAGCCCGGACAGGGGGCACACTGAAGCTTTCTTT.

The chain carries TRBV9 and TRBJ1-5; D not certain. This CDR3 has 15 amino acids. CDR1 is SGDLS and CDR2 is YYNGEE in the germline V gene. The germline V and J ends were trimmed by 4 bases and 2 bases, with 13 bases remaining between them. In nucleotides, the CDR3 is TGTGCCAGCAGCCCCGGATCGAGGGGCAATCAGCCCCAGCATTTT. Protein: CASSPGSRGNQPQHF. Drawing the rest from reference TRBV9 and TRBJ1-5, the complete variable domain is DSGVTQTPKHLITATGQRVTLRCSPRSGDLSVYWYQQSLDQGLQFLIQYYNGEERAKGNILERFSAQQFPDLHSELNLSSLELGDSALYFCASSPGSRGNQPQHFGDGTRLSIL.